This T cell receptor beta chain was identified in a study of shared clonotypes between healthy human individuals. CD8 cells regarded as naive lacked CD45RO, were positively chosen for CCR7, and omitted terminally differentiated effector memory CD45RA+ cells. TCRdb's copy holds only in-frame clones and misses some; the assay was immunoSEQ multiplex PCR. The data hold approximately 2,200,000 clones, with just over 90% observed a single time. Trimming stripped 4 bases from V and 0 bases from J, with 16 bases between. The CDR3 covers 17 residues. Germline CDR1 reads SNHLY; CDR2 reads FYNNEI. The sequence derives from a man aged 18 to 35 in good health. Some clones in this sample may be carry-over from other donors' samples. The chain carries TRBV2 and TRBJ1-5; possible D gene TRBD1, 5 bases. The specimen sequenced was naive CD8+ T cells from PBMCs. CDR3 in DNA: TGTGCCAGCAGTGTCCAGGGAATGGGGTATAGCAATCAGCCCCAGCATTTT. This sequence encodes CASSVQGMGYSNQPQHF.